This T cell receptor beta chain was retrieved from a study of shared clonotypes between healthy human individuals. The V gene's germline CDR1 is SGHTA and CDR2 FQGNSA. Trimming stripped 5 bases from V and 5 bases from J, with 18 bases between. CDR3 length equals 15 residues. Overall study results and limits: Across a handful of donors, naive CD4 shared around 5%, naive CD8 around 3.5%, memory CD4 2% to 2.5%, memory CD8 about 0.4%. Larger richness was generally estimated for naive than memory subsets.

An even split of each subset's genomic DNA across several immunoSEQ plates was performed. TCRdb's table, derived via immunoSEQ multiplex PCR, lists solely in-frame clones and lacks some. Of 1.6 million or so clones in the sample, about 98.5% were seen once. For this clone: The antigen is unknown.

The J gene is TRBJ2-5, the V gene TRBV7-2, with D possibly being TRBD1 (7 bases). The sequence came from a man aged 30 to 39 in good health. What was sequenced was naive CD4+ T cells sorted from blood. Subset in this sample: CD45RA+ positively selected. The CDR3 coding sequence is TGTGCCAGCAGCGTAACAGGGGAGGCTTGGGAGACCCAGTACTTC. Protein sequence: CASSVTGEAWETQYF. Based on the CDR3 plus reference TRBV7-2 and TRBJ2-5, the full variable domain is GAGVSQSPSNKVTEKGKDVELRCDPISGHTALYWYRQSLGQGLEFLIYFQGNSAPDKSGLPSDRFSAERTGGSVSTLTIQRTQQEDSAVYLCASSVTGEAWETQYFGPGTRLLVL.